The present T cell receptor beta chain was sequenced within a study of glioma-infiltrating T cells. Across the whole study: Low-grade gliomas were grade II; glioblastomas were grade IV at initial diagnosis.

Amplification of TCR alpha and beta CDR3 regions from RNA used iRepertoire nested multiplex PCR. TCRdb re-analysed the multiplex PCR reads in MiXCR, keeping a single row per CDR3 protein. The table lists 400,000 or so distinct CDR3 sequences, 41% of them singletons. Per the germline V gene, CDR1 is SGHNT and CDR2 is YYREEE (reference sequence). The CDR3 covers 15 residues. V lost 3 bases and J 5 bases, leaving 15 bases between the germline ends. Source material: glioma tissue, nonneoplastic brain tissue, or PBMCs (not recorded which). The chain uses TRBV5-4 and TRBJ1-5; unclear D gene. This TCR was sampled from a human donor with low-grade glioma or glioblastoma, undergoing nonglioma brain surgery, or in good health (not recorded which). Here the CDR3 reads CASSYGSLRDQPQHF. DNA of the CDR3: TGTGCCAGCAGCTACGGGTCCTTAAGGGATCAGCCCCAGCATTTT.